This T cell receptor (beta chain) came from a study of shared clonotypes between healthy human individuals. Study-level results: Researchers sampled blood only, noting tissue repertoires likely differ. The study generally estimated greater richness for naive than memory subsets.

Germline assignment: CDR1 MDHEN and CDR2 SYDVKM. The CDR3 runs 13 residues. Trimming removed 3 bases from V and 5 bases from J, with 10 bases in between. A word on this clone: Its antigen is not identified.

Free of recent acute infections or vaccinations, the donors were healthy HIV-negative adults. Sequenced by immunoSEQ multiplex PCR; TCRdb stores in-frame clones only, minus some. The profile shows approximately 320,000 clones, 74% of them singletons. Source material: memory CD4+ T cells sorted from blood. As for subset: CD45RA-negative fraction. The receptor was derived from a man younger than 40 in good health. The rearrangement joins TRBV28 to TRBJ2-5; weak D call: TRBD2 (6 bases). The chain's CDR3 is CASSLAGPETQYF. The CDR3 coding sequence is TGTGCCAGCAGTTTGGCGGGGCCCGAGACCCAGTACTTC.